Sequencing of this TCR beta chain was carried out in a study of T cell responses to AZD1222 COVID-19 vaccine. Study details: Researchers grouped second doses given at about 4 or about 12 weeks into one pool.

Comments on this clone: Its target is unknown.

This table comes from immunoSEQ multiplex PCR, and its TCRdb copy is limited to in-frame clones, with some not included. Of 90,000 to 150,000 clones listed, roughly nine tenths are singletons. Regarding the study as a whole: Spike-specific TCR breadth and depth were elevated following two AZD1222 doses. Nearly half of spike-specific TCRs reportedly go after variant regions that carry no mutations.

Germline V gene lookup returns CDR1 SGHTA and CDR2 FQGNSA. With V trimmed by 5 bases and J by 4 bases, 15 bases remained unmatched. The CDR3 spans 17 residues. This sequence joins TRBV7-2 and TRBJ2-3; 7 positions match TRBD2. This clonotype was obtained from an adult in good health. The source was peripheral blood, collected on day 0 of AZD1222 vaccination. The CDR3 sequence is CASSLIASGGGADTQYF. The CDR3 region has the DNA TGTGCCAGCAGCCTAATCGCGAGTGGGGGAGGGGCAGATACGCAGTATTTT.